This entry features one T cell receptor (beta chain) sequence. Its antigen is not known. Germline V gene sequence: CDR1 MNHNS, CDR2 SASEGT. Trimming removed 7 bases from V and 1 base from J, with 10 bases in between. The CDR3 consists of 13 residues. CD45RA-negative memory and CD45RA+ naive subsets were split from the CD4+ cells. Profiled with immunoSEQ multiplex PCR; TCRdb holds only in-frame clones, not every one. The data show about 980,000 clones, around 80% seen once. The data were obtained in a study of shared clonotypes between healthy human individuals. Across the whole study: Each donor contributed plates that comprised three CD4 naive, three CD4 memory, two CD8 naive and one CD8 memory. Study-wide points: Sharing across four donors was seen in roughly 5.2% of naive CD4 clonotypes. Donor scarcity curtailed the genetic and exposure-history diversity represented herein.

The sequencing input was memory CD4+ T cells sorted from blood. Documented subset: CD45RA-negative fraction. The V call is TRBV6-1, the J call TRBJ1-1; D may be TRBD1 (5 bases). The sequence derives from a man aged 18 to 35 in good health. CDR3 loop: CASMRGRNTEAFF. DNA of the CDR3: TGTGCCAGCATGCGGGGGAGGAACACTGAAGCTTTCTTT.